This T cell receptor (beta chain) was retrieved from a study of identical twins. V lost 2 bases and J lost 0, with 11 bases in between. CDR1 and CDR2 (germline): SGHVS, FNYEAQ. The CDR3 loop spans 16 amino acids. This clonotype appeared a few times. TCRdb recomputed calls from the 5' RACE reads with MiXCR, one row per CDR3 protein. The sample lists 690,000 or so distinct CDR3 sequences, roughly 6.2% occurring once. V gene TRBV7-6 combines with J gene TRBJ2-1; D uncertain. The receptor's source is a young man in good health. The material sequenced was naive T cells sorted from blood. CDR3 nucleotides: TGTGCCAGCAGCTTAAGGCTGGTTAGCTCCTACAATGAGCAGTTCTTC. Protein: CASSLRLVSSYNEQFF.